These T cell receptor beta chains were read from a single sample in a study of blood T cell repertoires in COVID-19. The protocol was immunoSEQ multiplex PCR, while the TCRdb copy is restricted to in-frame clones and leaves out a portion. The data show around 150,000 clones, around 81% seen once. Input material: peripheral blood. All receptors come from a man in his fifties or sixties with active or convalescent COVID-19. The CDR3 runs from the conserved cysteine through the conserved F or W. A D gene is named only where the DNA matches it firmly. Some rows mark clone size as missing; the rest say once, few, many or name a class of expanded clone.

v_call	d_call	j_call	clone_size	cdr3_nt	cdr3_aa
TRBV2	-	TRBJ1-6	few	TGTGCCAGTAGATTGAGCTATAATTCACCCCTCCACTTT	CASRLSYNSPLHF
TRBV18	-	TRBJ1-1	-	TGTGCCAGCTCACCAGGGAGCGAGAACACTGAAGCTTTCTTT	CASSPGSENTEAFF
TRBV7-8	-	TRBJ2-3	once	TGTGCCAGCAGAAAACAGGGAGATACGCAGTATTTT	CASRKQGDTQYF
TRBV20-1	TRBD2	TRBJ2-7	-	TGCAGTGCTAGGGGACTAGCGGGGACTTTCTTC	CSARGLAGTFF
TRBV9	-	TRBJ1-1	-	TGTGCCAGCAGCCCACGACTGCACTCCCTGGTGATGAACACTGAAGCTTTCTTT	CASSPRLHSLVMNTEAFF
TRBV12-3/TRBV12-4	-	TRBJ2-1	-	TGTGCCAGCGGGCGGGGCGATGAGCAGTTCTTC	CASGRGDEQFF
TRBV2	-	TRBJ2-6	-	TGTGCCAGCAGTCCGGACTCCTCTGGGGCCAACGTCCTGACTTTC	CASSPDSSGANVLTF
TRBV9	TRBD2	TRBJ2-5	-	TGTGCCAGCAGCGTAGAGCGGGGGGGCTCCGAGACCCAGTACTTC	CASSVERGGSETQYF
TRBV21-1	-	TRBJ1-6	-	TGTGCCAGCATCACCAGGGGGCGAAAGGGGCCCGCCTATAATTCACCCCTCCACTTT	CASITRGRKGPAYNSPLHF
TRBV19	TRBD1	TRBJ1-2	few	TGTGCCAGTAGTATTAGGGACAGCTATGGCTACACCTTC	CASSIRDSYGYTF
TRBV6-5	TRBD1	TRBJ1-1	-	TGTGCCAGCAGGACAGGGGGAGAGGCTGAAGCTTTCTTT	CASRTGGEAEAFF
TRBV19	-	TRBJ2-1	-	TGTGCCAGTAGTATAGGGTGGGGCGATGAGCAGTTCTTC	CASSIGWGDEQFF
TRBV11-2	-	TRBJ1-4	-	TGTGCCAGCAGCTCAGTAGGACTGCTTGAAAAACTGTTTTTT	CASSSVGLLEKLFF
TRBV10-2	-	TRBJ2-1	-	TGCGCCAGCAGTGGGGACTGGGGAGAGCAGTTCTTC	CASSGDWGEQFF
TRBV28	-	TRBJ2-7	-	TGTGCCAGCAGTTGGGGGCAGGGTCCCGAGCAGTACTTC	CASSWGQGPEQYF
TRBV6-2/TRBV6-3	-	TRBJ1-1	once	TGTGCCAGCAGTTACGCTAGGAACACTGAAGCTTTCTTT	CASSYARNTEAFF
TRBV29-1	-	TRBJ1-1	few	TGCAGCGTTGACAGGCAAGGCACTGAAGCTTTCTTT	CSVDRQGTEAFF
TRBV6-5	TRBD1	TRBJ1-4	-	TGTGCCAGCGGGACAGTTGGATACGAAAAACTGTTTTTT	CASGTVGYEKLFF
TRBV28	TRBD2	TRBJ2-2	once	TGTGCCAGCAGTCTATCAATCGGACTAGCGGGAGTCGCCGGGGAGCTGTTTTTT	CASSLSIGLAGVAGELFF
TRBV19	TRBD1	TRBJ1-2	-	TGTGCCAGTAGTGGGACAGGGAACTATGGCTACACCTTC	CASSGTGNYGYTF
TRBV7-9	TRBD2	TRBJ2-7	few	TGTGCCAGCAGCCCAAGGACTAGCGGGAGTAGTCTAGCGGGCGAGCAGTACTTC	CASSPRTSGSSLAGEQYF
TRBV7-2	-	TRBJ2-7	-	TGTGCCAGCAGCGGGTTGGGGGGGCAGTACGAGCAGTACTTC	CASSGLGGQYEQYF
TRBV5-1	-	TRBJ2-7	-	TGCGCCAGCAGCTTGGTGGGCAGTGTCTACGAGCAGTACTTC	CASSLVGSVYEQYF
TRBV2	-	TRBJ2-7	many	TGTGCCAGCGCGGAGGGAGTCTACGAGCAGTACTTC	CASAEGVYEQYF
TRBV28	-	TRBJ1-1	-	TGTGCCAGCAGGACCGGGACTCCATTGAACACTGAAGCTTTCTTT	CASRTGTPLNTEAFF
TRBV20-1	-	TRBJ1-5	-	TGCAGTGCTAGCTGGGGGGGGCCCCAGCATTTT	CSASWGGPQHF
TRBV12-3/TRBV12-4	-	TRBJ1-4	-	TGTGCCAGCACGGCCGGAGCAAATGAAAAACTGTTTTTT	CASTAGANEKLFF
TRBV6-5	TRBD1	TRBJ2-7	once	TGTGCCAGCAGTCTGCCGGGACAGGGTCCCTACGAGCAGTACTTC	CASSLPGQGPYEQYF
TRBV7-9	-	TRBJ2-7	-	TGTGCCAGCAGCCCGGGGCGGGGACAGACCTCCTACGAGCAGTACTTC	CASSPGRGQTSYEQYF
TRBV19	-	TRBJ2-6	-	TGTGCCAGTAGTTCAGGCTCTGGGGCCAACGTCCTGACTTTC	CASSSGSGANVLTF
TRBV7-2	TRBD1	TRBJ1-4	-	TGTGCCAGCAGCTTAGTGGGACAGGGGGCGAGAAAACTGTTTTTT	CASSLVGQGARKLFF
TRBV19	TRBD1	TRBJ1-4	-	TGTGCCAGTAGTACGACAGGGGGCGTCGAAAAACTGTTTTTT	CASSTTGGVEKLFF
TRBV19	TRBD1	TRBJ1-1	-	TGTGCCAGTAGTGAAGGGGGCGGCGGGGCTGAAGCTTTCTTT	CASSEGGGGAEAFF
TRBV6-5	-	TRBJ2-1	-	TGTGCCAGCAAGAAGACCTCCGGAGTTAATGAGCAGTTCTTC	CASKKTSGVNEQFF
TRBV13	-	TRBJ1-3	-	TGTGCCAGCAGCTACCGGACAGCCTCTGGAAACACCATATATTTT	CASSYRTASGNTIYF
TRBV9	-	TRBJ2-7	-	TGTGCCAGCAGCGTAGGGGGCCAGCGAGTTCAAGAGCAGTACTTC	CASSVGGQRVQEQYF
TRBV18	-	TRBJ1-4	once	TGTGCCAGCTCACCTTCCGGGGATGAAAAACTGTTTTTT	CASSPSGDEKLFF
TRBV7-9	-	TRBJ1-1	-	TGTGCCAGCAGCTTAAGCCAGGGCTGGAACACTGAAGCTTTCTTT	CASSLSQGWNTEAFF
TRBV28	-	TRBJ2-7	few	TGTGCCAGCAGTCCGCAGGCCTACGAGCAGTACTTC	CASSPQAYEQYF
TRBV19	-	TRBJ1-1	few	TGTGCCAGTACCAGATCGGGGGAGAGAAGGAACACTGAAGCTTTCTTT	CASTRSGERRNTEAFF